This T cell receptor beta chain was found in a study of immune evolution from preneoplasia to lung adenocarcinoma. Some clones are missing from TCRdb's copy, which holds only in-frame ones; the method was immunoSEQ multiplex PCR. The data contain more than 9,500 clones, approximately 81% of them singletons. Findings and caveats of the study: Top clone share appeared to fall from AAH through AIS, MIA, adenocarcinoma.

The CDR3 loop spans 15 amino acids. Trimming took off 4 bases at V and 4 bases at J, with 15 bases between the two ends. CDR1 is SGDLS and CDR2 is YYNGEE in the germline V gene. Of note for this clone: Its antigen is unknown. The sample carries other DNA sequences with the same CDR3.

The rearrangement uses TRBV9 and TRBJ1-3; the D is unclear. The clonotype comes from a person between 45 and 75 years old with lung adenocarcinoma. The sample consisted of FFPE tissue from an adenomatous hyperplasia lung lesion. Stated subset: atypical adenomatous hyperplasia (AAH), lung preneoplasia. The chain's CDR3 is CASSRNWDGGNTIYF. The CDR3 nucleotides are TGTGCCAGCAGCCGAAATTGGGATGGGGGAAACACCATATATTTT.